The sequence of this T cell receptor beta chain was determined in a study of blood T cell repertoires in COVID-19. For the study at large: The United States, Italy and Spain provided the acute and convalescent COVID-19 samples.

Under the authors' procedure: Researchers report that nucleated cell counts were estimated from reference gene primer amplification. Profiled with immunoSEQ multiplex PCR; TCRdb holds only in-frame clones, not every one. From that table come the V and J calls and clone size; the DNA was used to work out D and trimming. The repertoire consists of under 95,000 clones, with roughly nine tenths occurring once and the leading ten covering just over 2.5%. One Seattle source followed patients from active infection through their disease course. Trimming took off 0 bases at V and 0 bases at J, with 10 bases between the two ends. This CDR3 is 16 amino acids long. Germline V gene lookup returns CDR1 SGHKS and CDR2 YYEKEE (reference sequence).

Specimen: peripheral blood. This rearrangement joins TRBV5-5 to TRBJ2-1; TRBD2 is a possible D gene (6 bases). The TCR originated in a middle-aged man with COVID-19, enrolled during active disease. The CDR3 protein is CASSLAAGSSYNEQFF. The CDR3 nucleotides are TGTGCCAGCAGCTTGGCAGCGGGTAGCTCCTACAATGAGCAGTTCTTC.